The clone carrying this T cell receptor beta chain was detected a few times. The data are from a study of early T cells in non-severe SARS-CoV-2 infection. Deletions cut 5 bases from V and 7 bases from J, with 9 bases between. Germline CDR1 MNHNY, CDR2 SVGAGI (reference sequence). This CDR3 region has 11 residues. TCRdb used MiXCR to reprocess the 5' RACE reads, holding one entry per CDR3 protein. Of some 78,000 distinct CDR3 sequences in the sample, around 14% were seen once. V usage is TRBV6-6 and J usage is TRBJ2-7; no firm D call. Source material: whole blood. The source of this sequence is an adult who was a healthcare worker with PCR-confirmed SARS-CoV-2 infection or an uninfected control (not recorded which). The CDR3 sequence: CASSHSGEQYF. CDR3 nucleotides: TGTGCCAGCAGTCATTCTGGGGAGCAGTACTTC.